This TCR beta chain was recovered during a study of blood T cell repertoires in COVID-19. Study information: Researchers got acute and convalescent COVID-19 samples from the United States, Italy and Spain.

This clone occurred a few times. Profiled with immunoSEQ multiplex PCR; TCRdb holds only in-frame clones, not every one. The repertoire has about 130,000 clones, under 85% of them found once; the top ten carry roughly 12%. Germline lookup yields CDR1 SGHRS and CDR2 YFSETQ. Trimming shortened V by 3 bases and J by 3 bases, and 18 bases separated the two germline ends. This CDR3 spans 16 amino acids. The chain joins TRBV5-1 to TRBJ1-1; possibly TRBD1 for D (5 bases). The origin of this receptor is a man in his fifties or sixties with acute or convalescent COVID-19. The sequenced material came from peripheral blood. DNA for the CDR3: TGCGCCAGCAGCTCCACCGTCGGGGGGTGGGACACTGAAGCTTTCTTT. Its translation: CASSSTVGGWDTEAFF.